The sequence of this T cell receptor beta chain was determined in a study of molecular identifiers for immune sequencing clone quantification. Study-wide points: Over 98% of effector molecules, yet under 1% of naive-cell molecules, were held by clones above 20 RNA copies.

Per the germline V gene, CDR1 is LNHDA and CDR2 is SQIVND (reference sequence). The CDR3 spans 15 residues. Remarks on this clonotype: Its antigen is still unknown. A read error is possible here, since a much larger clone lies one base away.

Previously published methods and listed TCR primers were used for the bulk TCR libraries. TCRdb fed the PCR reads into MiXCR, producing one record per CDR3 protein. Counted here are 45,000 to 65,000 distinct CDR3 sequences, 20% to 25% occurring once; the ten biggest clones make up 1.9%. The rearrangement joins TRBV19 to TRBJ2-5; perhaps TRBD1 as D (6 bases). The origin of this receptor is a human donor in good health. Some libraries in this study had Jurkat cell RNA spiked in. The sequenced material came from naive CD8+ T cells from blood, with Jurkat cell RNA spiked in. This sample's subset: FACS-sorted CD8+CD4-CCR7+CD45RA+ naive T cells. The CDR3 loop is CAGSTQTEGEETQYF. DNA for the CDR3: TGTGCCGGTAGTACCCAGACTGAGGGGGAAGAGACCCAGTACTTC.